Presented here are 20 T cell receptor beta chains from one specimen sequenced in a study of neoadjuvant nivolumab and ipilimumab in lung cancer. Clones were sequenced by immunoSEQ multiplex PCR, and TCRdb holds only the in-frame ones, with some missing. This sample has tens of thousands of clones, with around nine tenths found just once. Here the sequenced sample was blood, taken before neoadjuvant nivolumab, alone or with ipilimumab. These receptor sequences come from an adult with non-small cell lung cancer. Some clones in this sample may be carry-over from other donors' samples.

The chain recombines TRBV11-2 with TRBJ1-1; D unresolved. This CDR3 contains 14 residues. The V gene lost 2 bases and the J gene lost 1 base, with 8 bases spanning the gap. Per the germline V gene, CDR1 is SGHAT and CDR2 is FQNNGV. This CDR3 is CASSLSQANTEAFF. DNA for the CDR3: TGTGCCAGCAGCTTATCCCAGGCGAACACTGAAGCTTTCTTT.

The rearrangement uses TRBV7-9 and TRBJ2-1; 11 nucleotides agree with TRBD2. J gave up 8 bases and V 4 bases, and 13 bases lay outside the gene matches. In germline, CDR1 is SEHNR, CDR2 FQNEAQ (reference sequence). This CDR3 region has 17 residues. CDR3 in amino acids: CASSSTSGSEFIHEQFF. The CDR3 DNA reads TGTGCCAGCAGCTCCACTAGCGGGAGTGAGTTTATCCATGAGCAGTTCTTC.

The V and J genes are TRBV6-1 and TRBJ2-5; D ambiguous. The ends were cut back, 1 base at V and 1 base at J, with 7 bases in the middle. The CDR3 has 14 amino acids. The germline gives CDR1 MNHNS, CDR2 SASEGT. CDR3 DNA sequence: TGTGCCAGCAGTGAAGGTTTGGTCCAAGAGACCCAGTACTTC. It is translated as CASSEGLVQETQYF.

This chain connects TRBV7-2 to TRBJ2-5; no clear D. The CDR3 runs 14 residues. V shed 5 bases and J shed 0 bases, with 10 bases lying between them. CDR1 and CDR2 from the germline V gene are SGHTA and FQGNSA. The CDR3 loop is CASSRGRNQETQYF. CDR3 sequence (DNA): TGTGCCAGCAGCCGCGGACGGAACCAAGAGACCCAGTACTTC.

V is TRBV14 and J is TRBJ2-7, with TRBD2 matching 11 bases. The junction had 4 bases not matched to a gene; V was cut back by 4 bases and J by 2 bases. Germline V gives CDR1 SGHDN, CDR2 FVKESK. This CDR3 spans 15 amino acids. The CDR3 DNA reads as TGTGCCAGCAGCCCTCCGGGACTAGCGGCCTACGAGCAGTACTTC. Amino acid sequence: CASSPPGLAAYEQYF.

The chain links TRBV2 to TRBJ2-5, with TRBD2 matching 7 bases. V lost 2 bases to trimming and J lost 4 bases; unmatched junction nucleotides: 4. CDR3 length: 14 residues. Germline lookup yields CDR1 SNHLY and CDR2 FYNNEI. CDR3 loop: CASSERLAVETQYF. The CDR3 DNA reads as TGTGCCAGCAGTGAAAGGCTAGCGGTAGAGACCCAGTACTTC.

The CDR3 DNA reads TGTGCCAGCAGCTTAAGCGGCTCCTACGAGCAGTACTTC. It yields the protein CASSLSGSYEQYF. The chain couples TRBV11-2 to TRBJ2-7; perhaps TRBD2 as D (5 bases). V lost 2 bases and J 0 bases, leaving 5 bases between the germline ends. CDR1 and CDR2 (germline): SGHAT, FQNNGV. This CDR3 contains 13 residues.

V usage is TRBV25-1 and J usage is TRBJ2-5; D may be TRBD2 (6 bases). The V gene's germline CDR1 is MGHDK and CDR2 SYGVNS. With 4 bases removed from V and 3 bases from J, the gap between germline ends came to 15 bases. This CDR3 has 15 amino acids. This chain's CDR3 is CASSGNSGPKETQYF. CDR3 bases: TGTGCCAGCAGTGGAAACAGCGGGCCGAAAGAGACCCAGTACTTC.

This sequence joins TRBV5-1 and TRBJ2-7; 10 nucleotides match TRBD2. V lost 4 bases and J lost 6; bases outside the gene matches: 13. This CDR3 has 16 residues. Germline-derived CDR1 and CDR2 are SGHRS and YFSETQ. CDR3 nucleotide sequence: TGCGCCAGCAGCCCCGACGGTGGACTAGCGGCTGCCGAGCAGTACTTC. Translation gives CASSPDGGLAAAEQYF.

The sample holds one count of this clone. V and J are TRBV30 and TRBJ2-5; weak D call: TRBD2 (6 bases). CDR1 is GTSNPN and CDR2 is SVGIG in the germline V gene (reference sequence). V was shortened by 4 bases and J by 5 bases, with 17 bases between the two germline ends. CDR3 length equals 14 residues. The CDR3 is CAWIPLGLGETQYF. CDR3 sequence (DNA): TGTGCCTGGATCCCGTTGGGACTGGGCGAGACCCAGTACTTC.

The V gene is TRBV5-4, the J gene TRBJ2-7; 12 bases line up with TRBD2. V lost 0 bases and J lost 2; bases outside the gene matches: 0. Per germline, CDR1 SGHNT and CDR2 YYREEE (reference sequence). CDR3 length equals 15 residues. CDR3 nucleotides: TGTGCCAGCAGCTTGGGACTAGCGGGGGCCTACGAGCAGTACTTC. This translates into CASSLGLAGAYEQYF.

The chain carries TRBV11-3 and TRBJ2-3, with TRBD2 identical over 7 bases. CDR1 and CDR2 from the germline V gene are SGHNT and YENEEA. V shed 5 bases and J 2 bases; nucleotides not matched to a gene: 7. This CDR3 has 15 residues. CDR3 coding DNA: TGTGCCAGCAGCCCCACTAGCGCAACCACAGATACGCAGTATTTT. Protein product: CASSPTSATTDTQYF.

V and J are TRBV5-1 and TRBJ2-7, with D possibly TRBD1 on 6 matching bases. V was pared by 5 bases and J by 1 base, with 10 bases between. This CDR3 spans 13 amino acids. Germline values: CDR1 SGHRS, CDR2 YFSETQ. The CDR3 is CASRTQGSYEQYF. CDR3 nucleotides: TGCGCCAGCAGGACACAGGGATCCTACGAGCAGTACTTC.

The rearrangement joins TRBV2 to TRBJ1-1; D remains unclear. CDR3 size: 13 residues. V lost 5 bases, J lost 4 bases, and 11 bases lay in between. The V gene's germline CDR1 is SNHLY and CDR2 FYNNEI. The CDR3 sequence: CASSLDGGTEAFF. As DNA, the CDR3 is TGTGCCAGCAGTCTGGACGGCGGCACTGAAGCTTTCTTT.

This clone was seen a single time. V usage is TRBV5-5 and J usage is TRBJ2-1; perhaps TRBD2 as D (6 bases). The CDR3 covers 16 residues. V gave up 5 bases and J gave up 8 bases, with 23 bases separating them. CDR1 is SGHKS, CDR2 YYEKEE, per germline (reference sequence). This CDR3 is CASSEVSWVPGDEQFF. CDR3 DNA: TGTGCCAGCAGTGAGGTTAGCTGGGTCCCGGGGGATGAGCAGTTCTTC.

The chain uses TRBV7-2 and TRBJ2-7; D not certain. Looked up from germline, CDR1 is SGHTA and CDR2 is FQGNSA. The CDR3 consists of 15 residues. Trimming removed 1 base at V and 0 bases at J, with 10 bases between. The DNA of the CDR3 is TGTGCCAGCAGCTTAGACCCCAGATTCTCCTACGAGCAGTACTTC. It yields the protein CASSLDPRFSYEQYF.

This clone appeared a single time. V usage is TRBV30 and J usage is TRBJ2-3, with TRBD2 matching 7 bases. The CDR3 totals 15 residues. J gave up 0 bases and V 4 bases, and 7 bases lay outside the gene matches. The germline CDR1 and CDR2 sequences are GTSNPN and SVGIG (reference sequence). In nucleotides, the CDR3 is TGTGCCTGGATTCCTAGCGGAGTGAGCACAGATACGCAGTATTTT. It is translated as CAWIPSGVSTDTQYF.

V and J are TRBV2 and TRBJ2-4; the D is unclear. Germline V CDR1 and CDR2: SNHLY, FYNNEI. The CDR3 extends over 12 amino acids. Trimming removed 7 bases at V and 2 bases at J, with 6 bases between. The CDR3 is CASTRTKNIQYF. The CDR3 coding sequence is TGTGCCAGCACAAGGACCAAAAACATTCAGTACTTC. The full variable domain, completed using reference TRBV2 and TRBJ2-4, is EPEVTQTPSHQVTQMGQEVILRCVPISNHLYFYWYRQILGQKVEFLVSFYNNEISEKSEIFDDQFSVERPDGSNFTLKIRSTKLEDSAMYFCASTRTKNIQYFGAGTRLSVL.

This rearrangement joins TRBV6-5 to TRBJ2-5, with 8 bases lining up with TRBD2. V was clipped by 6 bases and J by 5 bases; unmatched bases: 11. CDR1 is MNHEY and CDR2 is SVGAGI in the germline V gene. This CDR3 spans 15 amino acids. CDR3 nucleotide sequence: TGTGCCAGCAGGCCGAGCGGGAGAAGGTACGAGACCCAGTACTTC. Amino acids: CASRPSGRRYETQYF.

The chain carries TRBV29-1 and TRBJ2-5; 10 positions agree with TRBD1. After removal of 6 bases from V and 5 bases from J, the junction contained 9 bases not matched to a gene. The CDR3 contains 14 residues. Looked up from germline, CDR1 is SQVTM and CDR2 is ANQGSEA. CDR3 in amino acids: CSVAVTGGFETQYF. The CDR3 coding sequence is TGCAGCGTGGCCGTGACAGGGGGCTTTGAGACCCAGTACTTC.